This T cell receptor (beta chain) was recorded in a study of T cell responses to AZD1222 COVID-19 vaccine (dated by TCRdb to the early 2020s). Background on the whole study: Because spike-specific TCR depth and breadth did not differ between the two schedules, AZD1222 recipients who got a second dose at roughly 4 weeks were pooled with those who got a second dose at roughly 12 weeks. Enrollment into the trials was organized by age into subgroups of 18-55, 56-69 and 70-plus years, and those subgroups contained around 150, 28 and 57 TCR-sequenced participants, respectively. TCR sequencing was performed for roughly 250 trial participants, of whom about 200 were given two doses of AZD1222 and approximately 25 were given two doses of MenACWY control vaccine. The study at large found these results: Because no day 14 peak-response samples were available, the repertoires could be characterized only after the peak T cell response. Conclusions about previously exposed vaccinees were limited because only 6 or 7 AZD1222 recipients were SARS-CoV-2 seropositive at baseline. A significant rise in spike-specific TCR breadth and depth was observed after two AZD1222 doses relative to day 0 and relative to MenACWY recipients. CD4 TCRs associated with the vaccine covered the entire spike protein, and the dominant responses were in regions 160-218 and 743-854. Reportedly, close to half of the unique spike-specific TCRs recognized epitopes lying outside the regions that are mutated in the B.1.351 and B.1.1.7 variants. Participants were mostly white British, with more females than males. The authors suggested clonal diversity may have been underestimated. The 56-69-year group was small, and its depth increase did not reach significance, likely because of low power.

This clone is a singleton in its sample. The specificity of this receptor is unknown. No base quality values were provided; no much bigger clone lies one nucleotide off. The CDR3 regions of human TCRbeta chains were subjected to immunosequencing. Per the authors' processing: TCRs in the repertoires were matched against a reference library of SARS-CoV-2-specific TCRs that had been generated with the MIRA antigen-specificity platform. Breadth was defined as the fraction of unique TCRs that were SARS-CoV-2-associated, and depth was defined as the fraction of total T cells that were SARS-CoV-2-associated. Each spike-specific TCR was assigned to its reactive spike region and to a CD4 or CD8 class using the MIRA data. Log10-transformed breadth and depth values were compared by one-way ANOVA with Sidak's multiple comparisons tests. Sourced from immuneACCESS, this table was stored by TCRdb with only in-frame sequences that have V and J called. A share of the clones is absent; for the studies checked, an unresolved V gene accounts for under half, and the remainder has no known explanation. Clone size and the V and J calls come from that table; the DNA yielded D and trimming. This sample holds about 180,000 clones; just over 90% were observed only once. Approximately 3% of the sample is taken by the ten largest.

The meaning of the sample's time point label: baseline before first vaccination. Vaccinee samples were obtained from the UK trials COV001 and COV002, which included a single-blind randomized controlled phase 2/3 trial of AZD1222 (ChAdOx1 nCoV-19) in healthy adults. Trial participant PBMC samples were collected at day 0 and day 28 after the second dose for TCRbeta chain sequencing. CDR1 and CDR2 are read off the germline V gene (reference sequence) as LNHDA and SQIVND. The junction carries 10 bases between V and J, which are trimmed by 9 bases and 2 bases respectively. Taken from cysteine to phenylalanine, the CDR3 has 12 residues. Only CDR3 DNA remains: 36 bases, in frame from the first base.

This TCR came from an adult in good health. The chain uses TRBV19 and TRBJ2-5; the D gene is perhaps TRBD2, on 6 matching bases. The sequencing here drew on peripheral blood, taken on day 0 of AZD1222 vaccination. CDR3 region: CASGTVQETQYF. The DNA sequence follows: TGTGCCAGCGGGACTGTTCAAGAGACCCAGTACTTC.